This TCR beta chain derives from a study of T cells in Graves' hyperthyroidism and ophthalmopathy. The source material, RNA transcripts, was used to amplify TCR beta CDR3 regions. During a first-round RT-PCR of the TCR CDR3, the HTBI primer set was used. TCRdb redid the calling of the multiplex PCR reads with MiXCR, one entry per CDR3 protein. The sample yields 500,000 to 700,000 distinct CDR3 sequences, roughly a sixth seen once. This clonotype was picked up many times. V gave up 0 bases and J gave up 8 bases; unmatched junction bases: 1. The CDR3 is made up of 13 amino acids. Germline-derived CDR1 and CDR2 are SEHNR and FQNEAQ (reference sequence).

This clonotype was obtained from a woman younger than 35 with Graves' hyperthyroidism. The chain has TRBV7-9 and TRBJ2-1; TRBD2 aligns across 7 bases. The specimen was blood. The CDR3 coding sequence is TGTGCCAGCAGCTTAGCGGGAGGGGATGAGCAGTTCTTC. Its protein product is CASSLAGGDEQFF. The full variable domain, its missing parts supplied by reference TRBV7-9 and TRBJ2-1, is DTGVSQNPRHKITKRGQNVTFRCDPISEHNRLYWYRQTLGQGPEFLTYFQNEAQLEKSRLLSDRFSAERPKGSFSTLEIQRTEQGDSAMYLCASSLAGGDEQFFGPGTRLTVL.